Listed here are 9 T cell receptor beta chains from one sample, sequenced in a study of shared T cell receptors in the human thymus. Using immunoSEQ multiplex PCR, the repertoire was profiled, and TCRdb retains in-frame clones only, with some absent. Of more than 550,000 clones in the sample, around 87% were seen once. This sample was also put to use in a study of human thymus T cells.

The sequenced sample consisted of thymocytes. These receptors originate from a boy under two years old with a congenital heart defect.

This clone was seen just once. This rearrangement joins TRBV28 to TRBJ2-3; no clear D. There are 15 residues in the CDR3. Trimming removed 2 bases from V and 8 bases from J, with 17 bases in between. Per the germline V gene, CDR1 is MDHEN and CDR2 is SYDVKM. In DNA, the CDR3 is TGTGCCAGCAGTTTAGCGCCCTTCCTTCCGGGTACGCAGTATTTT. Its protein is CASSLAPFLPGTQYF.

The chain combines TRBV27 with TRBJ2-1; maybe TRBD1 (6 bases). The CDR3 is 12 amino acids. Trimming removed 3 bases at V and 6 bases at J, with 6 bases between. Germline lookup yields CDR1 MNHEY and CDR2 SMNVEV (reference sequence). CDR3 coding DNA: TGTGCCAGCAGTTTGACAGGCAATGAGCAGTTCTTC. Translated, it gives CASSLTGNEQFF.

The chain employs TRBV19 and TRBJ2-1, with 8 bases matching TRBD1. The CDR3 covers 16 residues. Looked up from germline, CDR1 is LNHDA and CDR2 is SQIVND (reference sequence). V shed 6 bases, J shed 8 bases, and the junction held 15 bases outside the gene matches. CDR3 loop: CASSPRTGSPIYEQFF. Here the CDR3 DNA reads TGTGCCAGTAGCCCCCGGACAGGGAGTCCCATCTATGAGCAGTTCTTC.

The rearrangement joins TRBV27 to TRBJ2-7, with 12 bases fitting TRBD2. J was trimmed by 1 base and V by 0 bases; bases with no gene match: 7. This CDR3 region has 18 residues. Germline CDR1 reads MNHEY; CDR2 reads SMNVEV (reference sequence). The CDR3 DNA is TGTGCCAGCAGTTTATCGCGGACTAGCGGGACGACTTCCTACGAGCAGTACTTC. The encoded protein is CASSLSRTSGTTSYEQYF.

J is TRBJ2-5 and V is TRBV5-4; 8 nucleotides match TRBD2. The end of the DNA aligns better with TRBJ2-7, so the J call may be wrong. Per germline, CDR1 SGHNT and CDR2 YYREEE (reference sequence). The CDR3 runs to 15 residues. The CDR3 sequence: CASSWGGAGEDEQYF. CDR3 DNA sequence: TGTGCCAGCAGCTGGGGCGGAGCGGGAGAAGACGAGCAGTACTTC.

V is TRBV7-8 and J is TRBJ2-2, with D possibly TRBD2 on 5 matching bases. This CDR3 is built from 17 residues. Germline assignment: CDR1 SGHVS and CDR2 FQNEAQ. Between the trimmed V and J ends, which lost 5 bases and 3 bases, there was a span of 19 bases. In nucleotides, the CDR3 is TGTGCCAGCAGCCACATAAAACGGGATGTGGACACCGGGGAGCTGTTTTTT. It encodes CASSHIKRDVDTGELFF.

This clone was seen only once. The CDR3 ends on some other residue instead of the conserved phenylalanine or tryptophan, so this is likely a read error. The chain couples TRBV7-2 to TRBJ1-1; D not certain. V was trimmed by 1 base and J by 3 bases, leaving 12 bases between them. This CDR3 spans 15 amino acids. Germline-derived CDR1 and CDR2 are SGHTA and FQGNSA. CDR3 sequence: CASSLGAGRHTEAFL. As DNA, the CDR3 is TGTGCCAGCAGCTTAGGGGCGGGCAGACACACTGAAGCTTTCCTT.

This clone came up once. The rearrangement links TRBV11-2 to TRBJ1-2, with D unresolved. Trimming shortened V by 2 bases and J by 8 bases, and 18 bases separated the two germline ends. The CDR3 is 15 amino acids. Germline loops: CDR1 SGHAT, CDR2 FQNNGV. Written as DNA, the CDR3 is TGTGCCAGCAGCTTAAGGCAGGACCCTTGGAGGGGCTACACCTTC. It yields the protein CASSLRQDPWRGYTF. Looking up the rest from reference TRBV11-2 and TRBJ1-2 gives the full variable domain: EAGVAQSPRYKIIEKRQSVAFWCNPISGHATLYWYQQILGQGPKLLIQFQNNGVVDDSQLPKDRFSAERLKGVDSTLKIQPAKLEDSAVYLCASSLRQDPWRGYTFGSGTRLTVV.

The chain links TRBV19 to TRBJ2-5, with 10 bases that match TRBD1. Looked up from germline, CDR1 is LNHDA and CDR2 is SQIVND (reference sequence). This CDR3 region has 13 residues. V dropped 8 bases and J dropped 4; count of bases not matched to a gene: 4. The CDR3 coding sequence is TGTGCCAGTGGGACAGGGGAAGTAGAGACCCAGTACTTC. Translated: CASGTGEVETQYF.